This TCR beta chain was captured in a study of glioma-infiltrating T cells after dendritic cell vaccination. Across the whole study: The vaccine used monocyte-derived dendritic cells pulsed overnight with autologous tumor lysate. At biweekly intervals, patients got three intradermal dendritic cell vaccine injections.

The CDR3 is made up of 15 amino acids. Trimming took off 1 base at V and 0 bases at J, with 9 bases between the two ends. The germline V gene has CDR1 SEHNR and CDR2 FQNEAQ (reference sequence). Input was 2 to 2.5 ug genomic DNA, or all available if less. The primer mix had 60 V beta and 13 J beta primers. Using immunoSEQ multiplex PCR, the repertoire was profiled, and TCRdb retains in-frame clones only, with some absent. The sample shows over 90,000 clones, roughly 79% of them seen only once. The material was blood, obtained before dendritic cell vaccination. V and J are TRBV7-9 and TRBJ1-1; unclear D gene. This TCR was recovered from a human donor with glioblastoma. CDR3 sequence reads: CASSLDGGMNTEAFF. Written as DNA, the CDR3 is TGTGCCAGCAGCTTAGACGGCGGTATGAACACTGAAGCTTTCTTT.